This entry lists 14 T cell receptor beta chains sequenced from one sample in a study of regulatory T cells in long-lasting Graves disease. Time point of the sample: newly diagnosed GD, antithyroid drugs for less than 3 months. The TCR library used RNA extracted from PBMCs. Arm-PCR of CDR3 regions and iRepertoire HTBI primers were the basis on which TCR beta libraries were built. TCRdb independently ran MiXCR on the multiplex PCR reads; one entry per CDR3 protein. The sample carries 400,000 to 500,000 distinct CDR3 sequences, roughly 15% recorded once. These data were also filed under a second study, of T cells in Graves' hyperthyroidism and ophthalmopathy.

Here the sequenced sample was peripheral blood mononuclear cells (PBMCs), taken at new diagnosis, from a patient treated with antithyroid drugs. The receptors were sampled from a woman aged 18-29 years with Graves disease.

The genes are TRBV6-2 or TRBV6-3 and TRBJ1-2; the D is unclear. The V gene's germline CDR1 is MNHEY and CDR2 SVGEGT. V was cut by 6 bases and J by 8 bases, with 16 bases left in between. The length of the CDR3 is 13 residues. The CDR3 reads CASSHGFRLGYTF. The CDR3 DNA reads TGTGCCAGCAGCCATGGGTTTCGTCTCGGCTACACCTTC.

This clonotype has ten or more counts. This chain connects TRBV6-1 to TRBJ2-2, with a tentative D call TRBD2 (5 bases). CDR1 is MNHNS and CDR2 is SASEGT in the germline V gene. Trimming pared 8 bases from V and 3 bases from J, leaving 10 bases between. The CDR3 is made up of 13 amino acids. The CDR3 sequence is CASPRTDTGELFF. The CDR3, as DNA: TGTGCCAGCCCACGGACTGACACCGGGGAGCTGTTTTTT.

This clonotype was recorded at least ten times. The J gene is TRBJ2-1, the V gene TRBV7-2; D not resolved. Germline V lookup: CDR1 SGHTA, CDR2 FQGNSA. The V gene lost 0 bases and the J gene lost 5 bases, with 8 bases spanning the gap. The CDR3 totals 14 residues. CDR3 in DNA: TGTGCCAGCAGCTTAGCTTCCCGGAACAATGAGCAGTTCTTC. Encoded protein: CASSLASRNNEQFF.

V and J are TRBV19 and TRBJ2-1; D perhaps matches TRBD2 (6 bases). Trimming removed 3 bases from V and 5 bases from J, with 8 bases in between. CDR3 length equals 13 residues. CDR1 LNHDA and CDR2 SQIVND come from the germline V gene (reference sequence). In DNA, the CDR3 is TGTGCCAGTAGTATTGGGGGGAACAATGAGCAGTTCTTC. This codes for CASSIGGNNEQFF.

This clonotype has at least ten counts. The chain combines TRBV29-1 with TRBJ2-3; D may be TRBD2 (5 bases). The V end lost 3 bases, the J end lost 1 base, and 8 bases lay between the germline ends. Germline assignment: CDR1 SQVTM and CDR2 ANQGSEA. The CDR3 extends over 13 amino acids. This CDR3 reads CSVDGSGTDTQYF. In DNA, the CDR3 is TGCAGCGTTGATGGGAGCGGCACAGATACGCAGTATTTT.

This clonotype was counted ten times or more. The chain joins TRBV28 to TRBJ1-2, with 7 bases that match TRBD1. There are 16 residues in the CDR3. The germline V gene has CDR1 MDHEN and CDR2 SYDVKM. V dropped 3 bases and J dropped 0; count of bases not matched to a gene: 7. The CDR3 DNA reads TGTGCCAGCAGTTTTCCGGGACAGCCCTCTAACTATGGCTACACCTTC. Translation gives CASSFPGQPSNYGYTF.

This clonotype was observed a handful of times. This clone may be a read error of a much larger clone one base away. V gene TRBV27 combines with J gene TRBJ2-7; maybe TRBD2 (6 bases). Germline V CDR1 and CDR2: MNHEY, SMNVEV (reference sequence). The CDR3 sequence is 17 residues long. V was trimmed by 2 bases and J by 0 bases, leaving 17 bases between them. The CDR3 DNA sequence: TGTGCCAGCAGTTTAAGGGTTGGCGGGAAAGTCTCCTACGAGCAGTACTTC. Protein product: CASSLRVGGKVSYEQYF.

This clonotype turned up a few times. The chain couples TRBV7-8 to TRBJ2-1, with D hard to call. The CDR3 extends over 13 amino acids. Germline-derived CDR1 and CDR2 are SGHVS and FQNEAQ. Between the trimmed V and J ends, which lost 2 bases and 8 bases, there was a span of 10 bases. In nucleotides, the CDR3 is TGTGCCAGCAGCTTATGGGGTGAGGATGAGCAGTTCTTC. It codes for CASSLWGEDEQFF.

The gene calls are TRBV10-3 and TRBJ1-2; tentatively, D is TRBD1 (5 bases). V dropped 3 bases and J dropped 4 bases, with 12 bases sitting between them. Germline V gives CDR1 ENHRY, CDR2 SYGVKD. The CDR3 covers 14 residues. CDR3 region: CAISDVDRSYGYTF. The DNA of the CDR3 is TGTGCCATCAGTGACGTCGACAGATCCTATGGCTACACCTTC.

This clonotype turned up a few times. This chain links TRBV5-5 with TRBJ2-1, with D tentatively TRBD1 (6 bases). Trimming left V 4 bases short and J 9 bases short, with 32 bases between. CDR3 length: 19 amino acids. CDR1 is SGHKS and CDR2 is YYEKEE in the germline V gene (reference sequence). This chain's CDR3 is CASSSKTGFGLVEYGEQFF. The CDR3, as DNA: TGTGCCAGCAGCAGCAAAACAGGGTTCGGCCTAGTCGAGTACGGTGAGCAGTTCTTC.

The chain joins TRBV6-1 to TRBJ2-7, with 9 bases aligning to TRBD1. V shed 4 bases, J shed 5 bases, and the junction held 12 bases outside the gene matches. Germline-derived CDR1 and CDR2 are MNHNS and SASEGT. The CDR3 consists of 16 residues. CDR3 nucleotides: TGTGCCAGCAGTGCTCGGGGCGGGACAGGGTACAACGAGCAGTACTTC. Its translation is CASSARGGTGYNEQYF.

This clonotype was detected ten times or more. The rearrangement uses TRBV20-1 and TRBJ2-1, with TRBD2 identical over 12 bases. CDR1 and CDR2 from the germline V gene are DFQATT and SNEGSKA (reference sequence). This CDR3 contains 16 residues. The V and J ends lost 1 base and 7 bases, in that order; junction bases with no gene match: 8. The CDR3 DNA reads as TGCAGTGCTAGAGTCCCGACTAGCGGGAGTTGGAATGAGCAGTTCTTC. Translating gives CSARVPTSGSWNEQFF.

Only a few counts were recorded for this clonotype. The rearrangement joins TRBV2 to TRBJ2-4; D unresolved. V lost 5 bases to trimming and J lost 4 bases, with 3 bases between them. This CDR3 is 11 amino acids long. From germline, CDR1 is SNHLY and CDR2 FYNNEI. The CDR3 reads CASSSKNIQYF. CDR3 nucleotides: TGTGCCAGCAGTAGTAAAAACATTCAGTACTTC.

In its sample, this clonotype was seen a few times. This rearrangement joins TRBV28 to TRBJ2-1; 10 bases map to TRBD2. V trimming: 8 bases; J trimming: 7 bases; junction bases outside the gene matches: 5. Germline CDR1 is MDHEN and CDR2 is SYDVKM. The CDR3 is 13 amino acids. In nucleotides, the CDR3 is TGTGCCAGCTGCCCTAGCGGGAGAAATGAGCAGTTCTTC. It translates to CASCPSGRNEQFF.